The 30 T cell receptor beta chains given below trace back to one sample, sequenced in a study of blood T cell repertoires in COVID-19. Sequencing was performed with immunoSEQ multiplex PCR; in TCRdb, only in-frame clones are kept and a portion is missing. The sample holds 60,000 to 65,000 clones, 70% to 90% seen once. Sequencing was performed on peripheral blood. These receptors were obtained from a man aged 45-65 years with active COVID-19.

The rearrangement joins TRBV5-6 to TRBJ2-7; 9 positions match TRBD1. Germline CDR1 and CDR2: SGHDT and YYEEEE. The CDR3 covers 15 residues. With 0 bases clipped from V and 4 bases from J, the junction kept 5 bases outside the gene matches. CDR3 amino acids: CASSLGGQGSYEQYF. As DNA, the CDR3 is TGTGCCAGCAGCTTGGGGGGACAGGGAAGTTACGAGCAGTACTTC.

This chain uses TRBV5-1 with TRBJ2-3; D ambiguous. The V gene lost 1 base and the J gene lost 5 bases, with 8 bases spanning the gap. The CDR3 spans 13 residues. CDR1 is SGHRS and CDR2 is YFSETQ in the germline V gene. This CDR3 reads CASSLSTGDTQYF. The CDR3 nucleotides read TGCGCCAGCAGCTTGAGTACGGGAGATACGCAGTATTTT.

Of note for this clone: A read error may produce the germline difference seen at one junction end. This chain connects TRBV11-2 to TRBJ1-1; D unclear. CDR1 and CDR2 (germline): SGHAT, FQNNGV. The CDR3 sequence is 15 residues long. CDR3 coding DNA: TGTGCCAGCCAGAGGCCTGGAGTAAAGACCCCTGAAACTTTCTTT. As protein: CASQRPGVKTPETFF.

The chain has TRBV6-5 and TRBJ2-7; D is unresolved. The CDR3 consists of 13 residues. Trimming shortened V by 6 bases and J by 2 bases, and 11 bases separated the two germline ends. Germline V lookup: CDR1 MNHEY, CDR2 SVGAGI. The CDR3: CASRKLMPYEQYF. The CDR3 DNA sequence: TGTGCCAGCAGAAAACTAATGCCCTACGAGCAGTACTTC.

The chain combines TRBV5-1 with TRBJ2-7; 7 bases match TRBD1. The ends lost 4 bases at V and 5 bases at J; junction bases unmatched: 9. Germline CDR1 reads SGHRS; CDR2 reads YFSETQ. The CDR3 has 14 residues. CDR3 residues: CASSMNRGRHEQYF. The CDR3 nucleotides are TGCGCCAGCAGCATGAACAGGGGTAGGCACGAGCAGTACTTC.

This clone was found a few times. An end of the junction differs from the germline gene, which may be a read error. The chain uses TRBV2 and TRBJ1-6; D gene uncertain. The CDR3 has 14 amino acids. Germline V lookup: CDR1 SNHLY, CDR2 FYNNEI. The CDR3 region has the DNA TGTGCCAGCAGGGAAGAAGGGAGTAATTCACCCCTCCACTTT. Translated, it gives CASREEGSNSPLHF.

The V gene is TRBV7-2, the J gene TRBJ2-7, with 7 bases aligning to TRBD1. CDR1 SGHTA and CDR2 FQGNSA come from the germline V gene. The CDR3 length is 15 residues. With 2 bases clipped from V and 5 bases from J, the junction kept 9 bases outside the gene matches. CDR3 sequence reads: CASSLRSGGEHEQYF. DNA of the CDR3: TGTGCCAGCAGCTTAAGGTCAGGGGGTGAGCACGAGCAGTACTTC.

The rearrangement uses TRBV5-1 and TRBJ2-5; tentatively, D is TRBD2 (6 bases). Germline CDR1 and CDR2: SGHRS and YFSETQ. CDR3 length equals 15 residues. The V gene lost 4 bases and the J gene lost 0 bases, with 13 bases spanning the gap. CDR3 protein: CASSPGLSYQETQYF. The CDR3 DNA sequence: TGCGCCAGCAGCCCGGGACTCTCGTACCAAGAGACCCAGTACTTC.

The chain carries TRBV10-2 and TRBJ1-5, with no clear D. The ends were cut back, 2 bases at V and 5 bases at J, with 7 bases in the middle. Germline CDR1 is WSHSY and CDR2 is SAAADI. There are 13 residues in the CDR3. The CDR3 protein is CASSEAGHQPQHF. In DNA form, the CDR3 reads TGCGCCAGCAGTGAGGCTGGCCATCAGCCCCAGCATTTT.

The chain has TRBV4-3 and TRBJ2-5; 8 bases align to TRBD2. The CDR3 contains 16 residues. CDR1 LGHNA and CDR2 YSLEER come from the germline V gene. The junction had 10 bases not matched to a gene; V was cut back by 2 bases and J by 5 bases. CDR3 amino acids: CASSQLGAGGAETQYF. As DNA, the CDR3 is TGCGCCAGCAGCCAACTTGGGGCGGGGGGTGCGGAGACCCAGTACTTC.

The gene calls are TRBV9 and TRBJ2-2; 9 bases agree with TRBD1. Germline V gene lookup returns CDR1 SGDLS and CDR2 YYNGEE. The CDR3 loop spans 14 amino acids. The J segment lost 9 bases and the V segment lost 3 bases, leaving 6 bases of the junction unmatched. The CDR3 nucleotides read TGTGCCAGCAGCGCCCGAGGACAGGGGAGGGAGCTGTTTTTT. This codes for CASSARGQGRELFF.

The gene calls are TRBV5-8 and TRBJ2-3; 15 bases fit TRBD2. Trimming removed 3 bases from V and 0 bases from J; junction bases left unmatched: 5. The CDR3 has 18 residues. The V gene's germline CDR1 is SGHTS and CDR2 YDEGEE. The CDR3 nucleotides read TGTGCCAGCAGCTCGGGACTAGCGGGGGGAGGTAGCACAGATACGCAGTATTTT. It specifies CASSSGLAGGGSTDTQYF. The full variable domain, rest sourced from reference TRBV5-8 and TRBJ2-3, is EAGVTQSPTHLIKTRGQQATLRCSPISGHTSVYWYQQALGLGLQFLLWYDEGEERNRGNFPPRFSGRQFPNYSSELNVNALELEDSALYLCASSSGLAGGGSTDTQYFGPGTRLTVL.

This rearrangement joins TRBV7-2 to TRBJ2-1; D gene uncertain. Trimming shortened V by 0 bases and J by 1 base, and 10 bases separated the two germline ends. There are 16 residues in the CDR3. Germline V gene lookup returns CDR1 SGHTA and CDR2 FQGNSA. Written as DNA, the CDR3 is TGTGCCAGCAGCTTAGCGGGCGCAGGTTCCTACAATGAGCAGTTCTTC. Translated: CASSLAGAGSYNEQFF.

This chain links TRBV18 with TRBJ2-3; 9 nucleotides match TRBD2. This CDR3 region has 15 residues. Trimming took 3 bases from V and 2 from J; bases not matched to a gene: 3. The V gene's germline CDR1 is KGHSH and CDR2 LQKENI. CDR3 nucleotides: TGTGCCAGCTCACCTTCTAGCGGGATCACAGATACGCAGTATTTT. This sequence encodes CASSPSSGITDTQYF.

The chain joins TRBV6-5 to TRBJ1-6, with D possibly matching TRBD1 (5 bases). With 6 bases removed from V and 10 bases from J, the gap between germline ends came to 13 bases. Germline CDR1 MNHEY, CDR2 SVGAGI. The CDR3 totals 13 residues. The DNA of the CDR3 is TGTGCCAGCAGATTAGGGGCAGGGTCACCCCTCCACTTT. This gives the protein CASRLGAGSPLHF.

The rearrangement uses TRBV19 and TRBJ2-4, with D perhaps matching TRBD1 (5 bases). V was shortened by 3 bases and J by 6 bases, with 12 bases between the two germline ends. The CDR3 runs to 14 residues. Germline V gene sequence: CDR1 LNHDA, CDR2 SQIVND (reference sequence). The CDR3 sequence: CASSIGRDRNIQYF. As DNA, the CDR3 is TGTGCCAGTAGTATTGGCAGGGATAGAAACATTCAGTACTTC. Together with reference TRBV19 and TRBJ2-4, the CDR3 gives the full variable domain: DGGITQSPKYLFRKEGQNVTLSCEQNLNHDAMYWYRQDPGQGLRLIYYSQIVNDFQKGDIAEGYSVSREKKESFPLTVTSAQKNPTAFYLCASSIGRDRNIQYFGAGTRLSVL.

The chain is built from TRBV7-2 and TRBJ2-5; no definite D call. The CDR3 consists of 12 residues. The V gene lost 3 bases and the J gene lost 7 bases, with 9 bases spanning the gap. Germline CDR1 and CDR2: SGHTA and FQGNSA. CDR3 bases: TGTGCCAGCAGCTTCGTGACGGGGACCCAGTACTTC. This translates into CASSFVTGTQYF. Together with reference TRBV7-2 and TRBJ2-5, the CDR3 gives the full variable domain: GAGVSQSPSNKVTEKGKDVELRCDPISGHTALYWYRQSLGQGLEFLIYFQGNSAPDKSGLPSDRFSAERTGGSVSTLTIQRTQQEDSAVYLCASSFVTGTQYFGPGTRLLVL.

The chain couples TRBV19 to TRBJ1-5; D possibly corresponds to TRBD1 (5 bases). In germline, CDR1 is LNHDA, CDR2 SQIVND (reference sequence). CDR3 length: 17 residues. V was clipped by 1 base and J by 3 bases, with 16 bases between them. Here the CDR3 DNA reads TGTGCCAGTAGTATAGCGGGGGAGTCCATAGCCAATCAGCCCCAGCATTTT. It translates to CASSIAGESIANQPQHF.

This clone was seen once. CDR3 sequence reads: CASSYGSQGTNYGYTF. The CDR3, as DNA: TGTGCCAGCAGTTACGGATCGCAGGGAACTAACTATGGCTACACCTTC. The rearrangement links TRBV6-5 to TRBJ1-2; a possible D gene is TRBD1 (5 bases). The germline V and J ends were trimmed by 2 bases and 0 bases, with 13 bases remaining between them. Germline V gene data show CDR1 as MNHEY and CDR2 as SVGAGI. CDR3 size: 16 residues.

This clone was observed a handful of times. The chain has TRBV19 and TRBJ1-6; tentatively, D is TRBD1 (5 bases). CDR3 length: 14 amino acids. Germline values: CDR1 LNHDA, CDR2 SQIVND (reference sequence). The V end was cut by 7 bases, the J end by 10 bases, with 17 bases between. CDR3 nucleotide sequence: TGTGCCAGTAAAGGAGGGGCCGGGAGGTCACCCCTCCACTTT. Translation: CASKGGAGRSPLHF.

The V and J genes are TRBV6-5 and TRBJ1-1; D unclear. Germline CDR1 MNHEY, CDR2 SVGAGI. Trimming removed 7 bases at V and 9 bases at J, with 21 bases between. The CDR3 runs to 14 residues. The CDR3 DNA is TGTGCCAGCATCTTGGGCTCGGGATACGCCCAAGCTTTCTTT. Translation: CASILGSGYAQAFF.

The rearrangement uses TRBV7-2 and TRBJ1-3; TRBD1 might be the D (5 bases). With 5 bases removed from V and 4 bases from J, the gap between germline ends came to 18 bases. The CDR3 sequence is 16 residues long. Germline V CDR1 and CDR2: SGHTA, FQGNSA. CDR3 DNA sequence: TGTGCCAGCAGCATTCAGACCCGGGCAGGGGGAAACACCATATATTTT. It encodes CASSIQTRAGGNTIYF.

Comment on this clone: Germline is not matched at one junction end, which may reflect a read error. CDR3 residues: CASSQDSDQPQHF. The DNA of the CDR3 is TGCGCCAGCAGCCAAGATAGCGATCAGCCCCAGCATTTT. The rearrangement joins TRBV4-1 to TRBJ1-5, with D unresolved. The germline V gene has CDR1 MGHRA and CDR2 YSYEKL. This CDR3 contains 13 residues.

The V gene is TRBV6-5, the J gene TRBJ2-3, with 8 bases aligning to TRBD1. Trimming at V came to 8 bases and at J to 4 bases, leaving 8 bases not matched to a gene. The germline V gene encodes CDR1 MNHEY and CDR2 SVGAGI. The CDR3 loop spans 14 amino acids. The chain's CDR3 is CASHRGRSADTQYF. CDR3 nucleotide sequence: TGTGCCAGCCACAGGGGGAGGTCAGCAGATACGCAGTATTTT.

The chain is built from TRBV5-6 and TRBJ2-5, with TRBD1 matching over 7 bases. CDR1 SGHDT and CDR2 YYEEEE come from the germline V gene. The junction had 14 bases not matched to a gene; V was cut back by 4 bases and J by 2 bases. The CDR3 covers 17 residues. DNA for the CDR3: TGTGCCAGCAGCAGGACTCGGGCCAGGGGGACGCAAGAGACCCAGTACTTC. Its protein is CASSRTRARGTQETQYF.

This clone was seen a handful of times. This chain uses TRBV4-1 with TRBJ2-7, with TRBD1 matching 8 bases. With 4 bases clipped from V and 0 bases from J, the junction kept 11 bases outside the gene matches. Germline V lookup: CDR1 MGHRA, CDR2 YSYEKL. This CDR3 has 17 residues. DNA of the CDR3: TGCGCCAGCAGCCTCCAATCCCAGGGGGCCCCCTCCTACGAGCAGTACTTC. This codes for CASSLQSQGAPSYEQYF.

The chain combines TRBV3-1 (or the pseudogene TRBV3-2) with TRBJ1-2; D gene unclear. V lost 3 bases, J lost 1 base, and 12 bases lay in between. The CDR3 spans 15 residues. Germline CDR1 is LGHDT and CDR2 is YNNKEL (reference sequence). This CDR3 reads CASSQISGLNYGYTF. The CDR3, as DNA: TGTGCCAGCAGCCAGATCTCCGGACTTAACTATGGCTACACCTTC.

The V and J genes are TRBV7-8 and TRBJ1-2; D ambiguous. CDR1 is SGHVS and CDR2 is FQNEAQ in the germline V gene. Between the trimmed V and J ends, which lost 5 bases and 2 bases, there was a span of 9 bases. The CDR3 spans 13 residues. The CDR3 DNA reads TGTGCCAGCAGCCTACAGAAAAACTATGGCTACACCTTC. The encoded protein is CASSLQKNYGYTF.

This chain joins TRBV19 and TRBJ2-7; 8 bases line up with TRBD1. Germline V gene data show CDR1 as LNHDA and CDR2 as SQIVND (reference sequence). J gave up 6 bases and V 10 bases, and 17 bases lay outside the gene matches. The CDR3 loop spans 15 amino acids. The CDR3 here is CANPGSPDRAAEQYF. DNA of the CDR3: TGTGCCAACCCGGGCTCCCCGGACAGGGCGGCCGAGCAGTACTTC.

This chain connects TRBV6-1 to TRBJ1-1; weak D call: TRBD1 (5 bases). The germline V gene has CDR1 MNHNS and CDR2 SASEGT. The CDR3 runs 14 residues. Trimming removed 3 bases at V and 4 bases at J, with 12 bases between. CDR3: CASSEQGKGTEAFF. The CDR3 region has the DNA TGTGCCAGCAGTGAGCAGGGCAAGGGCACTGAAGCTTTCTTT.